These T cell receptor beta chains were read from a single sample in a study of OX40 agonist ivuxolimab in advanced cancers. Libraries were prepared by immunoSEQ multiplex PCR; TCRdb keeps only in-frame clonotypes and omits some of them. The data contain 75,000 to 100,000 clones, 80% to 90% of them singletons. This specimen was CD4+ or CD8+ T cells sorted from blood, taken in a trial of the OX40 agonist ivuxolimab. All receptors derive from an adult with an advanced solid tumor such as melanoma, head and neck, liver or kidney cancer. Both conserved end residues are part of each CDR3. The order of the fields is J gene, D gene, V gene, clone size, CDR3 DNA, CDR3 protein. D genes are given only for firm matches. Size tells how often a clone was seen (once, few, many) or the class of an expanded clone, and some rows leave it out.

>TRBJ1-6|TRBD1|TRBV7-6|-
TGTGCCAGCAGCCCAGACGTGACAGGGACCTATAATTCACCCCTCCACTTT
CASSPDVTGTYNSPLHF
>TRBJ2-1|TRBD2|TRBV5-1|-
TGCGCCAGCAGCTTGCGTACGGGGGGGAATGAGCAGTTCTTC
CASSLRTGGNEQFF
>TRBJ1-1|TRBD1|TRBV5-1|-
TGCGCCAGCAGCTCGCGGACAGGAGGGAACACTGAAGCTTTCTTT
CASSSRTGGNTEAFF
>TRBJ2-3|TRBD1|TRBV10-2|-
TGCGCCAGCAAGCCGGGACAGGGGGCAGATACGCAGTATTTT
CASKPGQGADTQYF
>TRBJ1-1|-|TRBV18|-
TGTGCCAGCTCACTGGAGACTGAAGCTTTCTTT
CASSLETEAFF
>TRBJ1-6|TRBD1|TRBV12-5|-
TGTGCTAGTGGTTTGGTAGGACAGGGTCATAATTCACCCCTCCACTTT
CASGLVGQGHNSPLHF
>TRBJ1-2|TRBD1|TRBV29-1|once
TGCAGCCCCTTGAAGGGGGGGACAGGGGGCTGCTATGGCTACACCTTC
CSPLKGGTGGCYGYTF
>TRBJ1-5|-|TRBV7-8|-
TGTGCCAGCAGCCTGTTAAGTAGGTTGAATCAGCCCCAGCATTTT
CASSLLSRLNQPQHF
>TRBJ2-1|TRBD2|TRBV28|-
TGTGCCAGCAGCCTGGGACTAGAGAATGAGCAGTTCTTC
CASSLGLENEQFF
>TRBJ1-5|-|TRBV19|many
TGTGCCAGTAGTGTCGGGACTAGCAATCAGCCCCAGCATTTT
CASSVGTSNQPQHF
>TRBJ1-1|-|TRBV4-3|once
TGCGCCAGCAGCCTGCATCGACAGGTAGAGGTTTTCTTT
CASSLHRQVEVFF
>TRBJ2-3|-|TRBV4-3|-
TGCGCCAGCAGCCAAGTGGGCCCGGGGGGCGCGGACACAGATACGCAGTATTTT
CASSQVGPGGADTDTQYF
>TRBJ2-4|-|TRBV19|once
TGTGCCAGTAGTATAGACCTCTTGGGGGGCACGGACATTCAGTACTTC
CASSIDLLGGTDIQYF
>TRBJ1-5|-|TRBV5-1|few
TGCGCCAGCAGAGAGGACGGGTACAATCAGCCCCAGCATTTT
CASREDGYNQPQHF
>TRBJ1-2|-|TRBV6-1|-
TGTGCCAGCGGGGACATACAATATGGCTACACCTTC
CASGDIQYGYTF
>TRBJ2-5|-|TRBV9|-
TGTGCCAGCAGCGTACCGGGGGAGACCCAGTACTTC
CASSVPGETQYF
>TRBJ2-7|TRBD2|TRBV9|-
TGTGCCAGCAGCGTAGAGGCTAGCGGGGCAGGATACGAGCAGTACTTC
CASSVEASGAGYEQYF
>TRBJ2-7|-|TRBV4-3|-
TGCGCCAGCAGCCAAGAGTTCCGGGGCCGTGTAGAGCAGTACTTC
CASSQEFRGRVEQYF
>TRBJ1-3|-|TRBV30|-
TGTGCCTGGAGTCGCTCTTTCGGAGGAAACACCATATATTTT
CAWSRSFGGNTIYF
>TRBJ2-7|-|TRBV27|once
TGTGCCAGCAGTTTTATGGGGACACAGTACGAGCAGTACTTC
CASSFMGTQYEQYF
>TRBJ2-7|-|TRBV19|-
TGTGCCAGTAGTCCCTCGGGCCCCGACGAATACGAGCAGTACTTC
CASSPSGPDEYEQYF
>TRBJ2-1|TRBD1|TRBV10-3|-
TGTGCCATCAGTGGGACAGGGGATCTCTACAATGAGCAGTTCTTC
CAISGTGDLYNEQFF
>TRBJ1-1|-|TRBV5-1|-
TGCGCCAGCAGCTCGAAAGCTACGGGTAGTGAAGCTTTCTTT
CASSSKATGSEAFF
>TRBJ2-1|-|TRBV7-2|-
TGTGCCAGCAGCTTAGGGAGCGACAATGAGCAGTTCTTC
CASSLGSDNEQFF
>TRBJ2-7|-|TRBV25-1|-
TGTGCCAGCAGGGCTGGCACATCCCTCGAGCAGTACTTC
CASRAGTSLEQYF
>TRBJ2-7|-|TRBV30|-
TGTGCCTGGAGTCCCCTTGCCGGAGGTCCCTACGAGCAGTACTTC
CAWSPLAGGPYEQYF
>TRBJ2-2|-|TRBV9|-
TGTGCCAGCAGCGTAGACCCCGGGGTTGCGACCGGGGAGCTGTTTTTT
CASSVDPGVATGELFF
>TRBJ2-7|TRBD2|TRBV9|-
TGTGCCAGCAGCACCGGTGGGGAGGTAGCGGGAGGGAGCTCCTACGAGCAGTACTTC
CASSTGGEVAGGSSYEQYF
>TRBJ2-1|-|TRBV28|-
TGTGCCAGCAGTTTGGAGAGCTCCTACAATGAGCAGTTCTTC
CASSLESSYNEQFF
>TRBJ2-3|TRBD2|TRBV2|-
TGTGCCAGCACTAAGCGGGAGAGCACAGATACGCAGTATTTT
CASTKRESTDTQYF
>TRBJ2-3|TRBD2|TRBV28|-
TGTGCCAGCAGTCGACTAGCGTTGGCCACAGATACGCAGTATTTT
CASSRLALATDTQYF
>TRBJ1-4|-|TRBV7-3|-
TGTGCCAGCAGCCGGTCCGAAAAACTGTTTTTT
CASSRSEKLFF
>TRBJ2-7|-|TRBV10-1|-
TGCGCCACCGAACTTAGCGGAACTTCCTACGAGCAGTACTTC
CATELSGTSYEQYF
>TRBJ2-7|TRBD1|TRBV5-1|-
TGCGCCAGCAGTACGGGACCGGGACAGGGGACCTACGAGCAGTACTTC
CASSTGPGQGTYEQYF
>TRBJ1-1|-|TRBV2|-
TGTGCCAGCAGTGAAGAGAGGGTTGTGATGGTGGCTTTCTTT
CASSEERVVMVAFF
>TRBJ2-1|-|TRBV14|once
TGTGCCAGCAGCTTCTGGACCGAGAGCTCCTACAATGAGCAGTTCTTC
CASSFWTESSYNEQFF
>TRBJ1-2|TRBD1|TRBV7-2|-
TGTGCCAGCAGCTTTGGACAGGGGAGGTATGGCTACACCTTC
CASSFGQGRYGYTF
>TRBJ2-6|-|TRBV25-1|-
TGTGCCAGCAGTGAACAAGGCTCTGGGGCCAACGTCCTGACTTTC
CASSEQGSGANVLTF
>TRBJ1-5|TRBD1|TRBV5-5|-
TGTGCCAGCAGCGGGGACAGGGGCAATCAGCCCCAGCATTTT
CASSGDRGNQPQHF
>TRBJ2-2|-|TRBV15|-
TGTGCCACCAGCAGCCTCAGGGAAGACACCGGGGAGCTGTTTTTT
CATSSLREDTGELFF
>TRBJ2-2|-|TRBV5-4|-
TGTGCCAGCAGCTGGGGGGACTTCACCGGGGAGCTGTTTTTT
CASSWGDFTGELFF
>TRBJ2-7|-|TRBV4-1|-
TGCGCCAGCAGCCAAGACTTACGGACAGATACAGGGCAGTACTTC
CASSQDLRTDTGQYF
>TRBJ2-7|-|TRBV21-1|-
TGTGCCAGCAGCAAAGATGGGACCTCAATCTACGAGCAGTACTTC
CASSKDGTSIYEQYF
>TRBJ1-2|TRBD1|TRBV15|-
TGTGCCACCAGCAGCCGGGACAGGGTTTATGGCTACACCTTC
CATSSRDRVYGYTF
>TRBJ2-1|TRBD1|TRBV7-3|once
TGTGCCAGCAGCTTATACCCTCCCCGACAGGGGAACAATGAGCAGTTCTTC
CASSLYPPRQGNNEQFF
>TRBJ1-2|-|TRBV5-5|few
TGTGCCAGCAGCCCCGACCAAAACTATGGCTACACCTTC
CASSPDQNYGYTF
>TRBJ1-3|-|TRBV18|-
TGTGCCAGCTCACCACAGAGCTCTGGAAACACCATATATTTT
CASSPQSSGNTIYF
>TRBJ1-2|TRBD1|TRBV9|-
TGTGCCAGCAGCGTAACAGGGGGAATAGGTGGCTACACCTTC
CASSVTGGIGGYTF
>TRBJ2-7|TRBD1|TRBV7-2|-
TGTGCCAGCAGCTACCGGACAGGGGGAGCTTACGAGCAGTACTTC
CASSYRTGGAYEQYF
>TRBJ2-7|-|TRBV11-2|-
TGTGCCAGCAGCGGTTCACAAACTAGGGGATACGAGCAGTACTTC
CASSGSQTRGYEQYF
>TRBJ2-1|TRBD2|TRBV30|once
TGTGCCTGGAGGGGACTAGCGGGGTTGTCAGAGTTCTTC
CAWRGLAGLSEFF
>TRBJ1-3|-|TRBV5-5|-
TGTGCCAGCAGCCGACAGGTTTTTAACAACACCATATATTTT
CASSRQVFNNTIYF
>TRBJ2-7|-|TRBV4-3|-
TGCGCCAGCAGCCAAACTAGGTTAAGCGAGCAGTACTTC
CASSQTRLSEQYF
>TRBJ1-1|-|TRBV5-1|-
TGCGCCAGCAGCTTGAGGCCCGGAGGTAGCACTGAAGCTTTCTTT
CASSLRPGGSTEAFF
>TRBJ2-5|TRBD1|TRBV5-4|-
TGTGCCAGCAGCCGACGGGACAGGGGAGAGACCCAGTACTTC
CASSRRDRGETQYF
>TRBJ1-3|-|TRBV5-5|-
TGTGCCAGCAGCTGGGGACATCGGGTAGCTGGAAACACCATATATTTT
CASSWGHRVAGNTIYF